This T cell receptor (beta chain) was sequenced during a study of T-cell memory formation after mild COVID-19. Study context: For the most part, TCR clusters were specific to one donor. Study-level results: Largely, contracting CD4+ clones fell within CM and EM, and contracting CD8+ clones within EMRA. From day 15 to 85, contracting clones were balanced between CD4 and CD8, whereas later expanders leaned toward CD4+.

The CDR3 is 14 residues long. With 7 bases clipped from V and 11 bases from J, the junction kept 16 bases outside the gene matches. In germline, CDR1 is SQVTM, CDR2 ANQGSEA. This clonotype was observed many times. Its antigen is undetermined. It was 5'RACE with constant-segment primers that produced the TCR alpha and TCR beta cDNA libraries, which carried sample barcodes and UMIs. TCRdb processed the 5' RACE reads anew with MiXCR; each CDR3 protein has one entry. The repertoire holds about 190,000 distinct CDR3 sequences, with about 18% as singletons. This receptor was obtained from an adult woman who had mild COVID-19 (a few samples of this study predate the infection). Cell type and time point are not known. The sample taken for sequencing was PBMCs or a T cell subset sorted from them (not recorded which). The gene calls are TRBV29-1 and TRBJ1-5, with 8 bases that match TRBD1. The CDR3 DNA follows: TGCAGCGCTGGTGCGGCTTTGGACAGGGCAGCCCAGCATTTT. Its translation: CSAGAALDRAAQHF.